These T cell receptor beta chains were read from a single sample in a study of T cells in Graves' hyperthyroidism and ophthalmopathy. TCRdb itself ran the multiplex PCR reads through MiXCR, one entry per CDR3 protein. The sample has some 250,000 distinct CDR3 sequences; just over 14% are singletons. The material sequenced was blood. Source of these receptors: a woman aged 40-49 years with Graves' hyperthyroidism that later progressed to Graves' ophthalmopathy. The CDR3 runs from the conserved cysteine through the conserved F or W. A D gene is named only where the DNA matches it firmly. Not every row has a clone size; where given, it reads once, few, many or a size class.

J gene,clone size,D gene,V gene,CDR3 DNA,CDR3 protein
TRBJ2-7,many,NA,TRBV13,TGTGCCAGCAGCTTAAGGATTCCCTTTGGAGAGCAGTACTTC,CASSLRIPFGEQYF
TRBJ2-3,NA,TRBD2,TRBV11-2,TGTGCCAGCAGCTTACGGCTAGCGGGGGGCACAGATACGCAGTATTTT,CASSLRLAGGTDTQYF
TRBJ1-5,many,TRBD1,TRBV10-3,TGTGCCATCGGACAGGGAACGGATCAGCCCCAGCATTTT,CAIGQGTDQPQHF
TRBJ2-5,many,TRBD1,TRBV7-9,TGTGCCAGCAGCCCATCAACAGGGGGTCGACAAGAGACCCAGTACTTC,CASSPSTGGRQETQYF
TRBJ1-3,many,NA,TRBV2,TGTGCCAGCAGTGCCGCGATGATAGGGTTGGACACCATATATTTT,CASSAAMIGLDTIYF
TRBJ2-1,NA,NA,TRBV19,TGTGCCAGTAGTATAGCTAATCGACGGGAGCAGTCCTTC,CASSIANRREQSF
TRBJ1-4,once,NA,TRBV2,TGTGCCAGCAATGAACTAAAAGAAAAACTGTTTTTT,CASNELKEKLFF
TRBJ2-3,many,NA,TRBV6-1,TGTGCCAGCAGTATTGGAGCAATCTTCACAGATACGCAGTATTTT,CASSIGAIFTDTQYF
TRBJ1-4,many,NA,TRBV6-6,TGTGCCAGCAGTTATGACAGGAGGGCAACTAATGAAAAACTGTTTTTT,CASSYDRRATNEKLFF
TRBJ2-1,few,TRBD2,TRBV6-5,TGTGCCAGCAGTTACTCCGCTAGCGGATACAATGAGCAGTTCTTC,CASSYSASGYNEQFF
TRBJ2-7,many,TRBD1,TRBV3-1,TGTGCCAGCAGCAAATCCGGGACAGCCTCCTACGAGCAGTACTTC,CASSKSGTASYEQYF
TRBJ2-4,many,TRBD1,TRBV28,TGTGCCAGCAGTTGGGACAGGGAGACCATTCAGTACTTC,CASSWDRETIQYF
TRBJ2-4,many,NA,TRBV11-2,TGTGCCAGCAGCTTACTGGTGGGAGCCAAAAACATTCAGTACTTC,CASSLLVGAKNIQYF
TRBJ1-1,NA,NA,TRBV15,TGTGCCACCAGCAGCTCGCTGAACACTGAAGCTTTCTTT,CATSSSLNTEAFF
TRBJ1-2,NA,NA,TRBV7-3,TGTGCCAGCAGCTTAGGACAGTTTACAGTCACCTTC,CASSLGQFTVTF
TRBJ2-1,many,NA,TRBV29-1,TGCAGCGTTGGGAGGGATGTAAATGAGCAGTTCTTC,CSVGRDVNEQFF
TRBJ2-2,once,NA,TRBV28,TGTGCCAGCTCAAGGAGACGGGACAACGCGAACACCGGGGAGCTGTTTTTT,CASSRRRDNANTGELFF
TRBJ2-5,many,TRBD2,TRBV20-1,TGCAGTGCTACTCTGACTAGCGGGAGTATGACGGAGACCCAGTACTTC,CSATLTSGSMTETQYF
TRBJ2-5,NA,TRBD1,TRBV19,TGTGCCAGTAGTCGCCAGACAGGGATCCAAGAGACCCAGTACTTC,CASSRQTGIQETQYF
TRBJ2-1,many,TRBD2,TRBV27,TGTGCCAGCAGTTGGGCTAGCGGGAGTGGCGAGCAGTTCTTC,CASSWASGSGEQFF
TRBJ2-3,many,TRBD2,TRBV24-1,TGTGCCACCAGTGATTTAGCGGGAGGGGTCCCAGATACGCAGTATTTT,CATSDLAGGVPDTQYF
TRBJ2-3,many,TRBD2,TRBV5-1,TGCGCCAGCAGCAACGGACTAGCGGGCCACATCACAGATACGCAGTATTTT,CASSNGLAGHITDTQYF
TRBJ2-5,many,NA,TRBV7-9,TGTGCCAGCAGCTTAAGGGGAGAGACCCAGTACTTC,CASSLRGETQYF
TRBJ2-1,many,NA,TRBV15,TGTGCCACCAGCAGAGATTTTTTGGGGGCACCATACAATGAGCAGTTCTTC,CATSRDFLGAPYNEQFF
TRBJ2-7,many,NA,TRBV28,TGTGCCACCCGACAGATCTACGAGCAGTACTTC,CATRQIYEQYF
TRBJ2-7,NA,TRBD2,TRBV28,TGTGCCAGCAGTTTATTGGGACTAGCGGGAGCGACCTACGAGCAGTACTTC,CASSLLGLAGATYEQYF
TRBJ2-1,many,NA,TRBV28,TGTGCCAGCAGTACCCCGTTTGGCGGAGGTCGGAATGAGCAGTTCTTC,CASSTPFGGGRNEQFF